These T cell receptor beta chains were read from a single sample in a study of post-analysis software for immune sequencing data. TCRdb re-analysed the PCR reads in MiXCR, keeping a single row per CDR3 protein. The table has fewer than 550,000 distinct CDR3 sequences, around 36% seen once. Sequenced: blood. The source of these receptors is a girl aged 2-17 years with multiple sclerosis. Each CDR3 is given with its conserved first and last residue. Fields, in order: D gene, V gene, J gene, clone size, CDR3 length, CDR3 DNA, CDR3 protein. D genes are given only for firm matches. Expanded clones are given a class, and other clones once, few, many or no size at all.

NA	TRBV11-2	TRBJ1-1	NA	16	TGTGCCAGCAGCTTAGGAGGGTGGGGCGAGAACACTGAAGCTTTCTTT	CASSLGGWGENTEAFF
NA	TRBV20-1	TRBJ2-7	few	13	TGCAGTGCTCCCGTAACAGGGGAGGGCGAGCAGTACTTC	CSAPVTGEGEQYF
TRBD2	TRBV18	TRBJ2-1	NA	17	TGTGCCAGCTCACCACCGGGATTGGCTAGCGGGTACAATGAGCAGTTCTTC	CASSPPGLASGYNEQFF
TRBD1	TRBV5-1	TRBJ2-7	NA	14	TGCGCCAGCAGCGGGACAGGGGAAGGCTACGAGCAGTACTTC	CASSGTGEGYEQYF
NA	TRBV5-6	TRBJ1-1	NA	13	TGTGCCAGCAGCTCGGAGAATCGGGGGAGAGCTTTCTTT	CASSSENRGRAFF
NA	TRBV7-3	TRBJ2-7	NA	14	TGTGCCAGCAGCCTAGGGGGGATTGGATACGAGCAGTACTTC	CASSLGGIGYEQYF
NA	TRBV9	TRBJ2-5	NA	14	TGTGCCAGCAGCGCCGCATGGGCAGGAGAGACCCAGTACTTC	CASSAAWAGETQYF
NA	TRBV11-2	TRBJ2-1	few	13	TGTGCCAGCAGCCCCTCCCCCGAGCGGCTGCAGTTCTTC	CASSPSPERLQFF
NA	TRBV6-5	TRBJ1-2	NA	17	TGTGCCAGCAGTTACGGAGGTTTGGGCCGGGCCTACGGCAAGTACACCTTC	CASSYGGLGRAYGKYTF
NA	TRBV7-9	TRBJ2-1	NA	14	TGTGCCAGCAGCCCCGGGGCCTCCTACAATGAGCAGTTCTTC	CASSPGASYNEQFF
TRBD2	TRBV7-2	TRBJ2-5	NA	16	TGTGCCAGCAGCTTAGTCGCCGGGACTAGTCTTCAGACCCAGTACTTC	CASSLVAGTSLQTQYF
TRBD1	TRBV4-1	TRBJ1-2	few	18	TGCGCCAGCAGCCTACGAACCATCCTGGACAGGGGACTTGGTGGCTACACCTTC	CASSLRTILDRGLGGYTF
TRBD2	TRBV2	TRBJ2-3	NA	15	TGTGCCACCACGGAGGGGACTAGCGGGACAGATACGCAGTATTTT	CATTEGTSGTDTQYF
NA	TRBV20-1	TRBJ2-7	NA	14	TGCAGTGCTAGAGATGGGCTAGCGATCTACGAGCAGTACTTC	CSARDGLAIYEQYF
NA	TRBV29-1	TRBJ2-3	few	14	TGCAGCGTTGAGCTGGGGACCCGATCAGATACGCAGTATTTT	CSVELGTRSDTQYF
NA	TRBV20-1	TRBJ1-2	NA	12	TGCAGTGCTAGAGAACTAGGACACGGCTACACCTTC	CSARELGHGYTF
TRBD2	TRBV11-1	TRBJ2-7	few	17	TGTGCCAGCAGCTCACACACTAGCGGGGCCATAACCTACGAGCAGTACTTC	CASSSHTSGAITYEQYF
TRBD1	TRBV5-1	TRBJ1-2	NA	16	TGCGCCAGCAGCTTCGGAGAGACAGGGGGACTCCTTGGCTACACCTTC	CASSFGETGGLLGYTF
NA	TRBV19	TRBJ2-5	NA	15	TGTGCCAGTAGTAAAGCTCGGGTGGACCCAGAGACCCAGTACTTC	CASSKARVDPETQYF
NA	TRBV29-1	TRBJ1-2	few	15	TGCAGCGTTGGGGCCCGAAAAGAAGCTAACTATGGCTACACCTTC	CSVGARKEANYGYTF
NA	TRBV7-3	TRBJ1-6	NA	15	TGTGCCAGCAGCCCAAATTCAGGGCTTGGTTCACCCCTCCACTTT	CASSPNSGLGSPLHF
NA	TRBV29-1	TRBJ2-5	few	13	TGCAGCGTTGAGGAACTACGGGGCGGGACCCAGTACTTC	CSVEELRGGTQYF